The present T cell receptor (beta chain) was sequenced within a study of T cells in Graves' hyperthyroidism and ophthalmopathy. Amplified regions were TCR beta CDR3 sequences from RNA transcripts. The TCR CDR3 was amplified in a first-round RT-PCR using the HTBI primer set. TCRdb called the multiplex PCR reads again in MiXCR, with one record for every CDR3 protein. The sample lists hundreds of thousands of distinct CDR3 sequences; roughly a sixth were seen once. From germline, CDR1 is SGHKS and CDR2 YYEKEE (reference sequence). This CDR3 is built from 12 residues. There are many counts of this clonotype.

The sequenced sample consisted of blood. The chain carries TRBV5-5 and TRBJ2-5; D might be TRBD1 (5 bases). The end of the DNA is better explained by TRBJ2-1, so the J call may be wrong. The receptor comes from a woman aged 18 to 35 with Graves' ophthalmopathy. The CDR3 DNA is TGTGCCAGCAGCTTTACAGGCGTGACCCAGTTCTTC. Protein product: CASSFTGVTQFF.